A selection of T cell receptor beta chains follows, all from one sample in a study of shared clonotypes between healthy human individuals. TCRdb's table, derived via immunoSEQ multiplex PCR, lists solely in-frame clones and lacks some. The top ten clones hold about 1.5% of a sample with roughly 1 million clones, about 75% of them seen once. The specimen was memory CD4+ T cells sorted from blood. These receptors were taken from a man aged 18-30 years in good health. Each CDR3 is given with its conserved first and last residue. The D gene is left open where the match is weak. Expanded clones are given a class, and other clones once, few, many or no size at all.

j_call,d_call,v_call,clone_size,cdr3_nt,cdr3_aa
TRBJ2-7,TRBD2,TRBV5-3,-,TGTGCCAGAAGCCACGGTAGGCCCCTAGCGGGGCTGGAATACGAGCAGTACTTC,CARSHGRPLAGLEYEQYF
TRBJ2-3,-,TRBV25-1,-,TGTGCCAGCAGTGTTGGGGGCGGTACAGATACGCAGTATTTT,CASSVGGGTDTQYF
TRBJ2-1,-,TRBV4-3,-,TGCGCCAGCAGCCAAATCCGGAACTCCTACAATGAGCAGTTCTTC,CASSQIRNSYNEQFF
TRBJ2-3,TRBD2,TRBV7-2,-,TGTGCCAGCAGCCTGGGACTAGGAAGCGATACGCAGTATTTT,CASSLGLGSDTQYF
TRBJ2-1,TRBD2,TRBV27,-,TGTGCCAGCAGTTTAGGCCAAGCGGGGGGGCGGTACAATGAGCAGTTCTTC,CASSLGQAGGRYNEQFF
TRBJ1-1,-,TRBV2,-,TGTGCCAGCAGTGAAGAAGCAGGGGTGAACACTGAAGCTTTCTTT,CASSEEAGVNTEAFF
TRBJ2-7,TRBD2,TRBV11-2,-,TGTGCCAGCAGCCGTCCCTTAGCGGGAGATCACAACGAGCAGTACTTC,CASSRPLAGDHNEQYF
TRBJ2-7,TRBD2,TRBV5-5,-,TGTGCCAGCAGCTTAACTAGCGGGGGGATATACGAGCAGTACTTC,CASSLTSGGIYEQYF
TRBJ1-1,-,TRBV20-1,many,TGCAGTGCTCCCAACACTGAAGCTTTCTTT,CSAPNTEAFF
TRBJ1-2,-,TRBV6-1,-,TGTGCCAGCAGACAGGGAAGCCTCTATGGCTACACCTTC,CASRQGSLYGYTF
TRBJ2-1,TRBD1,TRBV10-1,-,TGCGCCCCCCACGGCCGGGACAGCACCTACAATGAGCAGTTCTTC,CAPHGRDSTYNEQFF
TRBJ1-6,TRBD1,TRBV5-4,many,TGTGCCAGCAGCTTGTCCCCTGACAGGGGCTATAATTCACCCCTCCACTTT,CASSLSPDRGYNSPLHF
TRBJ2-5,-,TRBV6-5,-,TGTGCCAGCAGAACGGGACAAGAGACCCAGTACTTC,CASRTGQETQYF
TRBJ2-7,TRBD1,TRBV4-1,many,TGCGCCAGCAGCGGACAGGGGGCGAGTGAGCAGTACTTC,CASSGQGASEQYF
TRBJ1-6,TRBD1,TRBV5-4,-,TGTGCCAGCAGCAAGGGACAGGGAAATTCACCCCTCCACTTT,CASSKGQGNSPLHF
TRBJ1-3,-,TRBV10-2,-,TGCGCCAGCAGTGAGCTCAGGTTCCCGGGAAACACCATATATTTT,CASSELRFPGNTIYF
TRBJ2-2,TRBD1,TRBV30,few,TGTGCCTGGAACAGGGGGAGGTCGAACACCGGGGAGCTGTTTTTT,CAWNRGRSNTGELFF
TRBJ2-3,-,TRBV4-1,-,TGCGCCAGCAGCCAAGTTGGCCTAGTGGGGGATACGCAGTATTTT,CASSQVGLVGDTQYF
TRBJ1-5,-,TRBV7-8,-,TGTGCCAGCAGCTTAGTGGGGGGACGGGGCAATCAGCCCCAGCATTTT,CASSLVGGRGNQPQHF
TRBJ2-1,-,TRBV19,-,TGTGCCACACGGGCCAGGGCGACCCCTGAGCAGTTCTTC,CATRARATPEQFF
TRBJ2-7,-,TRBV2,-,TGTGCCAACGGCGGGGTAGGGGGATACGAGCAGTACTTC,CANGGVGGYEQYF
TRBJ1-6,TRBD1,TRBV6-1,-,TGTGCCAGCAGTGGGGGACAGGGGCATAATTCACCCCTCCACTTT,CASSGGQGHNSPLHF
TRBJ2-5,-,TRBV18,-,TGTGCCAGCTCACGTGGGGGTCTTCCTACTCAAGAGACCCAGTACTTC,CASSRGGLPTQETQYF
TRBJ2-1,TRBD1,TRBV11-3,many,TGTGCCAGCAGCCTAGGACAGGGGGTCTACAATGAGCAGTTCTTC,CASSLGQGVYNEQFF
TRBJ2-7,-,TRBV10-3,-,TGTGCCATCAGTGGATCGTCCTACGAGCAGTACTTC,CAISGSSYEQYF
TRBJ2-7,-,TRBV27,few,TGTGCCAGCAGTCGGTACTACGAGCAGTACTTC,CASSRYYEQYF
TRBJ2-1,-,TRBV9,once,TGTGCCAGCAGCGTAGGGGTAGCGGTTGGAAATGAGCAGTTCTTC,CASSVGVAVGNEQFF
TRBJ2-1,TRBD2,TRBV5-1,once,TGCGCCAGCAGCTTGGTCGGGGGTGGACTAGCGGTTGGCAATGAGCAGTTCTTC,CASSLVGGGLAVGNEQFF
TRBJ2-7,TRBD1,TRBV28,once,TGTGCCAGCAGACAGACAGGGGGTGTCGGGTACGAGCAGTACTTC,CASRQTGGVGYEQYF
TRBJ2-5,TRBD2,TRBV7-6,-,TGTGCCAGCAGCTCGCTCTGGGGGGGATCCACCGGGAACTTGAAGGAAGAGACCCAGTACTTC,CASSSLWGGSTGNLKEETQYF
TRBJ2-1,-,TRBV6-1,-,TGTGCCAGCAGGGGGGGCGGGGGCACCTACAATGAGCAGTTCTTC,CASRGGGGTYNEQFF
TRBJ1-2,TRBD1,TRBV28,-,TGTGCCAGCAGTTGGACAGGAGACAACTATGGCTACACCTTC,CASSWTGDNYGYTF
TRBJ2-5,TRBD2,TRBV19,-,TGTGCCACCGGGGGGGGGCCAGAGACCCAGTACTTC,CATGGGPETQYF
TRBJ1-6,-,TRBV19,-,TGTGCCAGTAGTATAGAGGGTCTCTATAATTCACCCCTCCACTTT,CASSIEGLYNSPLHF
TRBJ1-6,TRBD1,TRBV6-1,-,TGTGCCAGCAGTGTTGGGACAGGAGGATCCTATAATTCACCCCTCCACTTT,CASSVGTGGSYNSPLHF
TRBJ2-1,-,TRBV28,-,TGTGCCAGCAGTTTTAGATACAATGAGCAGTTCTTC,CASSFRYNEQFF
TRBJ2-3,TRBD2,TRBV6-1,once,TGTGCCAGCAGCCCGAAAAGCGGGGGGACAGATACGCAGTATTTT,CASSPKSGGTDTQYF
TRBJ1-6,TRBD1,TRBV9,-,TGTGCCAGCAGCCCTTGGACAGGACAAGGGGCAAATAATTCACCCCTCCACTTT,CASSPWTGQGANNSPLHF
TRBJ2-1,TRBD1,TRBV5-1,once,TGCGCCAGCAGCTTGGGAGGACAGGGGTTCAATGAGCAGTTCTTC,CASSLGGQGFNEQFF
TRBJ2-4,TRBD1,TRBV19,-,TGTGCCAGTAGGGACAGGGGCCCACTAGCCAAAAACATTCAGTACTTC,CASRDRGPLAKNIQYF
TRBJ2-5,TRBD2,TRBV11-2,few,TGTGCCAGCAGCTTTTATGGACTAGCGGACCAAGAGACCCAGTACTTC,CASSFYGLADQETQYF
TRBJ1-4,-,TRBV28,-,TGTGCCAGCAGTTTATGGGGCGGGCAGTACAATGAAAAACTGTTTTTT,CASSLWGGQYNEKLFF
TRBJ1-1,-,TRBV6-1,-,TGTGCCAGCAGCTATATGGGGGGGGGCTGGTCTGAAGCTTTCTTT,CASSYMGGGWSEAFF